The rows below give T cell receptor beta chains drawn from one sample of a study of shared clonotypes between healthy human individuals. Only in-frame clones appear in the TCRdb table, and some are missing; sequencing was by immunoSEQ multiplex PCR. The sample has about half a million clones; more than 65% are singletons. The sample was PBMCs. The receptors stem from a woman aged 40 to 49 in good health. Some clones in this sample may be carry-over from other donors' samples. The CDR3 runs from the conserved cysteine through the conserved F or W. The order of the fields is clone size, V gene, J gene, D gene, CDR3 DNA, CDR3 protein. A D gene is named only where the DNA matches it firmly. Rows may omit the clone size; those that give it use once, few, many or a size class.

abundance: -; v_gene: TRBV19; j_gene: TRBJ2-3; d_gene: -; CDR3nt: TGTGCCAGTAGTCCACGGGGGTTGGCAGATACGCAGTATTTT; CDR3aa: CASSPRGLADTQYF
abundance: -; v_gene: TRBV29-1; j_gene: TRBJ1-1; d_gene: TRBD1; CDR3nt: TGCAGCGTTGTTCCCAGGGGGTCCGGCACTGAAGCTTTCTTT; CDR3aa: CSVVPRGSGTEAFF
abundance: -; v_gene: TRBV4-3; j_gene: TRBJ2-1; d_gene: TRBD1; CDR3nt: TGCGCCAGCAGCCAAGTGAAAGAAGGACAGGGGCAGTTCTTC; CDR3aa: CASSQVKEGQGQFF
abundance: -; v_gene: TRBV6-1; j_gene: TRBJ1-5; d_gene: -; CDR3nt: TGTGCCAGCAGTGCCGGACGAGATCAGCCCCAGCATTTT; CDR3aa: CASSAGRDQPQHF
abundance: -; v_gene: TRBV6-5; j_gene: TRBJ2-7; d_gene: TRBD2; CDR3nt: TGTGCCAGCACTAGCCTAGCGGGGTACGAGCAGTACTTC; CDR3aa: CASTSLAGYEQYF
abundance: -; v_gene: TRBV28; j_gene: TRBJ2-7; d_gene: TRBD2; CDR3nt: TGTGCCAGCAGGGGTAGACTAGCGGAAAGCTCCTACGAGCAGTACTTC; CDR3aa: CASRGRLAESSYEQYF
abundance: -; v_gene: TRBV30; j_gene: TRBJ1-5; d_gene: -; CDR3nt: TGTGCCTGGAATCGGGGGCAGGACAATCAGCCCCAGCATTTT; CDR3aa: CAWNRGQDNQPQHF
abundance: once; v_gene: TRBV2; j_gene: TRBJ2-7; d_gene: TRBD2; CDR3nt: TGTGCCAGCAGGAGTCGGGAGGTGGCCTACGAGCAGTACTTC; CDR3aa: CASRSREVAYEQYF
abundance: -; v_gene: TRBV4-2; j_gene: TRBJ1-4; d_gene: TRBD1; CDR3nt: TGTGCCAGCAGCCAACCGGGACAGGATAATGAAAAACTGTTTTTT; CDR3aa: CASSQPGQDNEKLFF
abundance: -; v_gene: TRBV10-3; j_gene: TRBJ2-3; d_gene: TRBD2; CDR3nt: TGTGCCATCAGTGACTCCGGGGGACTAGCGGGAGTGGGTACAGATACGCAGTATTTT; CDR3aa: CAISDSGGLAGVGTDTQYF
abundance: -; v_gene: TRBV15; j_gene: TRBJ1-2; d_gene: TRBD1; CDR3nt: TGTGCCACCAGCAGAGCCGGGACAGCTTACTATGGCTACACCTTC; CDR3aa: CATSRAGTAYYGYTF
abundance: -; v_gene: TRBV25-1; j_gene: TRBJ2-1; d_gene: TRBD2; CDR3nt: TGTGCCAGCAGTAAGGCGGGAGCCGACTACAATGAGCAGTTCTTC; CDR3aa: CASSKAGADYNEQFF
abundance: -; v_gene: TRBV11-2; j_gene: TRBJ1-5; d_gene: -; CDR3nt: TGTGCCAGCAGCTTTAGGGGGAATCAGCCCCAGCATTTT; CDR3aa: CASSFRGNQPQHF
abundance: -; v_gene: TRBV6-1; j_gene: TRBJ2-7; d_gene: TRBD2; CDR3nt: TGTGCCAGTTCCCGGGGACTAGGCTCCTACGAGCAGTACTTC; CDR3aa: CASSRGLGSYEQYF
abundance: -; v_gene: TRBV18; j_gene: TRBJ2-7; d_gene: -; CDR3nt: TGTGCCAGCTCACCGCCGGGAGTAAACTCCGAGCAGTACTTC; CDR3aa: CASSPPGVNSEQYF
abundance: -; v_gene: TRBV11-2; j_gene: TRBJ2-1; d_gene: -; CDR3nt: TGTGCCAGCAGCCCAGAGGCCAGTTTGAGGGGCAATGAGCAGTTCTTC; CDR3aa: CASSPEASLRGNEQFF
abundance: -; v_gene: TRBV11-2; j_gene: TRBJ2-1; d_gene: TRBD2; CDR3nt: TGTGCCAGCAGCCTCCGCGCTAGCGGGACTAATGAGCAGTTCTTC; CDR3aa: CASSLRASGTNEQFF
abundance: once; v_gene: TRBV28; j_gene: TRBJ2-1; d_gene: TRBD1; CDR3nt: TGTGCCACGGACAGGGCCTCCTACAATGAGCAGTTCTTC; CDR3aa: CATDRASYNEQFF
abundance: -; v_gene: TRBV6-1; j_gene: TRBJ1-1; d_gene: TRBD1; CDR3nt: TGTGCCAGCAGTACCGACAGGGGTGTTACTGAAGCTTTCTTT; CDR3aa: CASSTDRGVTEAFF
abundance: -; v_gene: TRBV6-1; j_gene: TRBJ2-7; d_gene: TRBD1; CDR3nt: TGTGCCAGCAGTGGAGACAGGGGGCTGTACGAGCAGTACTTC; CDR3aa: CASSGDRGLYEQYF
abundance: -; v_gene: TRBV18; j_gene: TRBJ2-5; d_gene: -; CDR3nt: TGTGCCAGCTCACCTGCCGGGGAGACCCAGTACTTC; CDR3aa: CASSPAGETQYF
abundance: once; v_gene: TRBV19; j_gene: TRBJ2-5; d_gene: -; CDR3nt: TGTGCCAGTAGCCCAACGGGCAGCCCGTTAGGAGAGACCCAGTACTTC; CDR3aa: CASSPTGSPLGETQYF
abundance: -; v_gene: TRBV7-3; j_gene: TRBJ2-2; d_gene: TRBD2; CDR3nt: TGTGCCAGCAGCTTAGGGCTAGCGGGATACGGGGAGCTGTTTTTT; CDR3aa: CASSLGLAGYGELFF
abundance: -; v_gene: TRBV4-3; j_gene: TRBJ2-5; d_gene: TRBD1; CDR3nt: TGCGCCAGCAGTCTAGGGGACAGGGGGGACACCCAGTACTTC; CDR3aa: CASSLGDRGDTQYF
abundance: -; v_gene: TRBV10-1; j_gene: TRBJ2-6; d_gene: -; CDR3nt: TGCGCCAGCAGTGGGACGGATCCATACTCTGGGGCCAACGTCCTGACTTTC; CDR3aa: CASSGTDPYSGANVLTF
abundance: -; v_gene: TRBV5-1; j_gene: TRBJ1-1; d_gene: TRBD1; CDR3nt: TGCGCCAGCAGCCCCGTCCCAGGGGGTAATGAAGCTTTCTTT; CDR3aa: CASSPVPGGNEAFF
abundance: -; v_gene: TRBV11-2; j_gene: TRBJ1-4; d_gene: TRBD1; CDR3nt: TGTGCCAGCAGCTTCTCCAGACAGGGGCTCGAAAAACTGTTTTTT; CDR3aa: CASSFSRQGLEKLFF
abundance: once; v_gene: TRBV2; j_gene: TRBJ2-1; d_gene: -; CDR3nt: TGTGCCAGCAGTGACAGCTGGAGAGGAGAGCAGTTCTTC; CDR3aa: CASSDSWRGEQFF
abundance: -; v_gene: TRBV5-1; j_gene: TRBJ1-1; d_gene: -; CDR3nt: TGCGCCAGCAGGTCCCAGGAGGGCACTGAAGCTTTCTTT; CDR3aa: CASRSQEGTEAFF
abundance: -; v_gene: TRBV5-1; j_gene: TRBJ2-2; d_gene: TRBD2; CDR3nt: TGCGCCAGCAGTTCTAGCGGGAGAGAGTACGGGGAGCTGTTTTTT; CDR3aa: CASSSSGREYGELFF
abundance: -; v_gene: TRBV11-2; j_gene: TRBJ1-5; d_gene: -; CDR3nt: TGTGCCAGCAGCTTAGGTGTGGAACAGCCCCAGCATTTT; CDR3aa: CASSLGVEQPQHF
abundance: -; v_gene: TRBV11-2; j_gene: TRBJ1-2; d_gene: -; CDR3nt: TGTGCCAGCAGCTCCGCTTGGGGGTTCTATGGCTACACCTTC; CDR3aa: CASSSAWGFYGYTF
abundance: -; v_gene: TRBV28; j_gene: TRBJ2-1; d_gene: TRBD2; CDR3nt: TGTGCCAGCAGAGTAGCGGGAGCCTCTGAGCAGTTCTTC; CDR3aa: CASRVAGASEQFF
abundance: -; v_gene: TRBV4-1; j_gene: TRBJ2-1; d_gene: TRBD2; CDR3nt: TGCGCCAGCAGCCACTACAGGGTACGGACTAGCGGGCCCTACAATGAGCAGTTCTTC; CDR3aa: CASSHYRVRTSGPYNEQFF
abundance: -; v_gene: TRBV18; j_gene: TRBJ1-1; d_gene: -; CDR3nt: TGTGCCAGCTCACCACTGGGACAAAAGAACACTGAAGCTTTCTTT; CDR3aa: CASSPLGQKNTEAFF
abundance: -; v_gene: TRBV18; j_gene: TRBJ1-1; d_gene: -; CDR3nt: TGTGCCAGCTCACCACTACAAAACACTGAAGCTTTCTTT; CDR3aa: CASSPLQNTEAFF
abundance: -; v_gene: TRBV11-2; j_gene: TRBJ1-2; d_gene: -; CDR3nt: TGTGCCAGCAGCTCGAGTGAGAGTTGGGGGTATGGCTACACCTTC; CDR3aa: CASSSSESWGYGYTF
abundance: -; v_gene: TRBV28; j_gene: TRBJ2-7; d_gene: TRBD2; CDR3nt: TGTGCCAGCAGTCCCCGCGGCCTAGCGGGAGCTAGCGAGCAGTACTTC; CDR3aa: CASSPRGLAGASEQYF
abundance: few; v_gene: TRBV25-1; j_gene: TRBJ2-4; d_gene: TRBD1; CDR3nt: TGTGCCAGCAGTAAGGGACAGTGGAACATTCAGTACTTC; CDR3aa: CASSKGQWNIQYF
abundance: -; v_gene: TRBV7-9; j_gene: TRBJ1-1; d_gene: -; CDR3nt: TGTGCCAGCAGCGACCAAACCCGTAACAGCGAAGCTTTCTTT; CDR3aa: CASSDQTRNSEAFF
abundance: -; v_gene: TRBV29-1; j_gene: TRBJ2-5; d_gene: TRBD2; CDR3nt: TGCAGCGTTGCTGGACCTAGCGGGAGGGATAGGGAGACCCAGTACTTC; CDR3aa: CSVAGPSGRDRETQYF
abundance: -; v_gene: TRBV5-1; j_gene: TRBJ2-2; d_gene: -; CDR3nt: TGCGCCAGCAGCTTGGATACAGACACCGGGGAGCTGTTTTTT; CDR3aa: CASSLDTDTGELFF
abundance: -; v_gene: TRBV2; j_gene: TRBJ2-5; d_gene: -; CDR3nt: TGTGCCAGCAGTGCCGGACCTGTCCAAGAGACCCAGTACTTC; CDR3aa: CASSAGPVQETQYF
abundance: -; v_gene: TRBV10-2; j_gene: TRBJ2-7; d_gene: TRBD1; CDR3nt: TGCGCCAGCAGTATCCGGGGACAGGGGCAGAGCGAGCAGTACTTC; CDR3aa: CASSIRGQGQSEQYF
abundance: many; v_gene: TRBV5-6; j_gene: TRBJ2-2; d_gene: TRBD1; CDR3nt: TGTGCCAGCAGCCCTGGGACAGGGCGGGACACCGGGGAGCTGTTTTTT; CDR3aa: CASSPGTGRDTGELFF
abundance: -; v_gene: TRBV9; j_gene: TRBJ2-7; d_gene: -; CDR3nt: TGTGCCAGCAGCGTAGGTTCAGGGGCGGTCTACGAGCAGTACTTC; CDR3aa: CASSVGSGAVYEQYF